This T cell receptor beta chain was recorded in a study of T cell changes during pregnancy in multiple sclerosis. The table came from immunoSEQ multiplex PCR; TCRdb's copy has only in-frame clones and leaves some out. The profile shows roughly 59,000 clones, approximately 89% of them singletons. J was trimmed by 8 bases and V by 3 bases; bases with no gene match: 11. The CDR3 extends over 15 amino acids. The V gene's germline CDR1 is SGDLS and CDR2 YYNGEE. The material was peripheral blood, obtained in the third trimester of pregnancy. This TCR was recovered from a female donor in good health, enrolled as a control in a pregnancy study. J is TRBJ1-2 and V is TRBV9, with 9 bases aligning to TRBD1. The CDR3 DNA reads as TGTGCCAGCAGCGCGGTACAGGGGGCGGGGGTCGGCTACACCTTC. Translation gives CASSAVQGAGVGYTF.